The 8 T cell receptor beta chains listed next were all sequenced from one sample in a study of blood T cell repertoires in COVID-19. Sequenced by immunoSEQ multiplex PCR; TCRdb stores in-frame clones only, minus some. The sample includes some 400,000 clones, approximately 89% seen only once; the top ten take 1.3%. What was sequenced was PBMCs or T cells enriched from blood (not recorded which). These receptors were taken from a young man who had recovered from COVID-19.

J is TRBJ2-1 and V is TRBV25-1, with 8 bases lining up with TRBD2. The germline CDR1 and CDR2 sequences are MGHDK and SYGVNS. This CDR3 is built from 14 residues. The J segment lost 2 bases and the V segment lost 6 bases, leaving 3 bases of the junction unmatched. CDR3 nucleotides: TGTGCCAGCAGACGGGGGGGAACCTACAATGAGCAGTTCTTC. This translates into CASRRGGTYNEQFF.

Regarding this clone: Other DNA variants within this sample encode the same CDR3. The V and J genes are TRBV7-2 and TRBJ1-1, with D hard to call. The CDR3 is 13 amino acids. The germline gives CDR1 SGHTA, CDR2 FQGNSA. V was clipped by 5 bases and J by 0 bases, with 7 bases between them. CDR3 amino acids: CASSPSVNTEAFF. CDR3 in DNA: TGTGCCAGCAGCCCCTCGGTGAACACTGAAGCTTTCTTT.

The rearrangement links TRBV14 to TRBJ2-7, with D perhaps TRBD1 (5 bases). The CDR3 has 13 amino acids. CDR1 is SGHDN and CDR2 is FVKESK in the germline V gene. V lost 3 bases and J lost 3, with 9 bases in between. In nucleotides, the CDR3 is TGTGCCAGCAGCCACAGGGTAGACTACGAGCAGTACTTC. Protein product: CASSHRVDYEQYF.

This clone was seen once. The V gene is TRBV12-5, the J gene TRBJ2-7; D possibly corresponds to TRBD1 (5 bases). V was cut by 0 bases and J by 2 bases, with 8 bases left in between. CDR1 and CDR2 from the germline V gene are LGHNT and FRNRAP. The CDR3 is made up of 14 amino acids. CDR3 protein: CASGLVQTAYEQYF. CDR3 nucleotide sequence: TGTGCTAGTGGTTTGGTACAGACAGCCTACGAGCAGTACTTC. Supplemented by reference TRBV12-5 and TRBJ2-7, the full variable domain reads DARVTQTPRHKVTEMGQEVTMRCQPILGHNTVFWYRQTMMQGLELLAYFRNRAPLDDSGMPKDRFSAEMPDATLATLKIQPSEPRDSAVYFCASGLVQTAYEQYFGPGTRLTVT.

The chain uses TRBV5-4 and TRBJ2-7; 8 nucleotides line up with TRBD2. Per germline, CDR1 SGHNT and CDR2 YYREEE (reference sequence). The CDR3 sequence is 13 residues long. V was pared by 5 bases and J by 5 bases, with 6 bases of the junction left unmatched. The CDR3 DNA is TGTGCCAGCAGTCTGGCGGGGGGCGACGAGCAGTACTTC. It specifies CASSLAGGDEQYF. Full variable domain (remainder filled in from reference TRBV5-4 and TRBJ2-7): ETGVTQSPTHLIKTRGQQVTLRCSSQSGHNTVSWYQQALGQGPQFIFQYYREEENGRGNFPPRFSGLQFPNYSSELNVNALELDDSALYLCASSLAGGDEQYFGPGTRLTVT.

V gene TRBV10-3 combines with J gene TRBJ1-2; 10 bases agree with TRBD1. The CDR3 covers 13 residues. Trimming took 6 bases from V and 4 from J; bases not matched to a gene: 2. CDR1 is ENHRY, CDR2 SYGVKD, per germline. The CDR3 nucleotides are TGTGCCATCAGCGGGACAGGGGTCTATGGCTACACCTTC. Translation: CAISGTGVYGYTF.

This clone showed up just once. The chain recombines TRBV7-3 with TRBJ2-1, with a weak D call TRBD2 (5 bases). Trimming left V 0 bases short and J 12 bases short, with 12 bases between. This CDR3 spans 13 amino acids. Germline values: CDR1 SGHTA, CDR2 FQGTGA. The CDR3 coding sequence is TGTGCCAGCAGCTTAACGAATACCGGAGGGCAGTTCTTC. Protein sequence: CASSLTNTGGQFF.

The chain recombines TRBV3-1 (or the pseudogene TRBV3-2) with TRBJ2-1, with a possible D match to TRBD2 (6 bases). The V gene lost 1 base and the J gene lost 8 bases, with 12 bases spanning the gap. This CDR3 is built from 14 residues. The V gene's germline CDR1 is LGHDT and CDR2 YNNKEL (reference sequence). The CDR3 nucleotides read TGTGCCAGCAGCCAAGGATTTGGGGACTATGAGCAGTTCTTC. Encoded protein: CASSQGFGDYEQFF.